This is a list of T cell receptor beta chains from one sample in a study of CD8 T cells in ankylosing spondylitis. One entry per CDR3 protein results from TCRdb running MiXCR on the 5' RACE reads. The sample consists of some 700,000 distinct CDR3 sequences, under 20% of them appearing once. Sequenced sample: blood, either unsorted or a sorted T cell fraction (not recorded which). The receptors come from a male donor with ankylosing spondylitis. Both conserved end residues are part of each CDR3. The order of the fields is V gene, clone size, D gene, J gene, CDR3 DNA, CDR3 protein. D genes are given only for firm matches. Size is stated for part of the rows, as once, few or many counts, or as a class when the clone is expanded.

v_call: TRBV9; clone_size: NA; d_call: NA; j_call: TRBJ2-3; cdr3_nt: TGTGCCAGCAGCGTAAGGGCCACAGATACGCAGTATTTT; cdr3_aa: CASSVRATDTQYF
v_call: TRBV9; clone_size: few; d_call: TRBD2; j_call: TRBJ2-1; cdr3_nt: TGTGCCAGCAGCCCTAGGGGCGCTAGCGGGAGTGATGAGCAGTTCTTC; cdr3_aa: CASSPRGASGSDEQFF
v_call: TRBV12-3/TRBV12-4; clone_size: few; d_call: NA; j_call: TRBJ2-3; cdr3_nt: TGTGCCAGCACCCCTCTCTGGATGGGCACAGATACGCAGTATTTT; cdr3_aa: CASTPLWMGTDTQYF
v_call: TRBV12-3/TRBV12-4; clone_size: few; d_call: TRBD1; j_call: TRBJ2-5; cdr3_nt: TGTGCCAGCAGTTTATGGGGACAGGGGGCGCGGGAGACCCAGTACTTC; cdr3_aa: CASSLWGQGARETQYF
v_call: TRBV4-1; clone_size: many; d_call: NA; j_call: TRBJ2-3; cdr3_nt: TGCGCCAGCAGCCAAGTGCGCCGTCAGCGGCCAGGGAGGACAGATACGCAGTATTTT; cdr3_aa: CASSQVRRQRPGRTDTQYF
v_call: TRBV5-1; clone_size: few; d_call: NA; j_call: TRBJ2-5; cdr3_nt: TGCGCCAGCAGCTACGGGGCCTCGGGGGCAGAGACCCAGTACTTC; cdr3_aa: CASSYGASGAETQYF
v_call: TRBV7-9; clone_size: NA; d_call: NA; j_call: TRBJ2-2; cdr3_nt: TGTGCCAGCAGCTTACGGGAGGAGCTGTTTTTT; cdr3_aa: CASSLREELFF
v_call: TRBV6-2/TRBV6-3; clone_size: NA; d_call: NA; j_call: TRBJ2-1; cdr3_nt: TGTGCCGCCTCGCGCTACAATGAGCAGTTCTTC; cdr3_aa: CAASRYNEQFF
v_call: TRBV7-2; clone_size: many; d_call: NA; j_call: TRBJ1-5; cdr3_nt: TGTGCCAGCAGCTTACTCAGGTCACAGCCCCAGCATTTT; cdr3_aa: CASSLLRSQPQHF
v_call: TRBV11-2; clone_size: few; d_call: TRBD2; j_call: TRBJ2-1; cdr3_nt: TGTGCCAGCAGCTTAGACTGGGACGGAGGAGAAACCGGATGGCTAGCGGGAGGAGATGAGCAGTTCTTC; cdr3_aa: CASSLDWDGGETGWLAGGDEQFF
v_call: TRBV5-6; clone_size: few; d_call: TRBD1; j_call: TRBJ2-5; cdr3_nt: TGTGCCAGCAGCTTGGACAGGGGGTACTTTGAGACCCAGTACTTC; cdr3_aa: CASSLDRGYFETQYF
v_call: TRBV12-3/TRBV12-4; clone_size: few; d_call: TRBD1; j_call: TRBJ1-5; cdr3_nt: TGTGCCAGCAGCCGTCGGACAGGGATGGTGGAGCCCCAGCATTTT; cdr3_aa: CASSRRTGMVEPQHF
v_call: TRBV4-3; clone_size: NA; d_call: TRBD1; j_call: TRBJ2-2; cdr3_nt: TGCGCCAGCAGCCAAGAGGACAGGGCGAACACCGGGGAGCTGTTTTTT; cdr3_aa: CASSQEDRANTGELFF